The present T cell receptor beta chain was sequenced within a study of T cells in Graves' hyperthyroidism and ophthalmopathy. CDR3 length: 16 amino acids. Germline V gives CDR1 LGHDT, CDR2 YNNKEL (reference sequence). The V segment lost 0 bases and the J segment 6 bases; nucleotides outside the gene matches: 7. RNA transcripts yielded amplified TCR beta CDR3 regions. The HTBI primer set drove a first-round RT-PCR of the TCR CDR3. A single record per CDR3 protein comes from TCRdb applying MiXCR to the multiplex PCR reads. This sample has 600,000 to 900,000 distinct CDR3 sequences, with roughly 15% found just once.

V usage is TRBV3-1 and J usage is TRBJ2-1; TRBD2 aligns across 8 bases. The sample comprised blood. The sequence was collected from a man aged 18 to 29 with Graves' hyperthyroidism. The DNA for the CDR3 is TGTGCCAGCAGCCAAGAAAGCGGGAGTGGAATCAATGAGCAGTTCTTC. Translated, it gives CASSQESGSGINEQFF.